This T cell receptor (beta chain) derives from a study of response to subunit inactivated influenza vaccine. Trimming took 2 bases from V and 8 from J; bases not matched to a gene: 7. Per germline, CDR1 SGHTA and CDR2 FQGNSA. This CDR3 is 15 amino acids long. This clonotype was found a few times. From the RT-PCR reads, TCRdb called clonotypes with MiXCR, one entry per CDR3 protein. The sample consists of hundreds of thousands of distinct CDR3 sequences, approximately 15% of them appearing once. The rearrangement joins TRBV7-2 to TRBJ2-1, with TRBD2 matching over 9 bases. This sample comprised PBMCs from blood, obtained around two weeks before vaccination. The sequence came from a man aged 50-60 years who received an inactivated influenza vaccine. This chain's CDR3 is CASSLLAGAFDEQFF. The CDR3 DNA follows: TGTGCCAGCAGCTTATTAGCGGGAGCTTTCGATGAGCAGTTCTTC.